This TCR beta chain came from a study of cytomegalovirus exposure and HLA in healthy donors. Study-level findings and limits: The study designated over 150 TCR beta chains cytomegalovirus-associated. Per published accounts, TCR beta sequences correctly predicted the HLA-A and HLA-B alleles of most subjects.

PCR primers comprised 60 Vbeta and 13 Jbeta primers. The repertoire was sequenced with immunoSEQ multiplex PCR; TCRdb's copy has only in-frame clones and lacks some. The sample contains about 110,000 clones, 81% of which appear only once. The CDR3 is 16 amino acids. The V gene's germline CDR1 is SGHNT and CDR2 YYREEE (reference sequence). The V gene end was trimmed by 4 bases and the J gene end by 0 bases; junction bases not matched to a gene: 3. A remark on this clone: Its antigen is currently unknown.

This TCR came from a man aged 25 to 40 in good health and CMV-seronegative. Input material: PBMCs. The V and J genes are TRBV5-4 and TRBJ2-1, with 11 positions matching TRBD2. The CDR3 loop is CASSLGLAGSYNEQFF. CDR3 in DNA: TGTGCCAGCAGCCTAGGACTAGCGGGCTCCTACAATGAGCAGTTCTTC.